This TCR beta chain was recovered during a study of blood T cell repertoires in COVID-19. On the study more broadly: Sites in the United States, Italy and Spain provided acute and convalescent COVID-19 samples. The analysed material was cDNA or gDNA that came from T cells, B-cell-depleted T cells, or PBMCs.

This CDR3 contains 12 residues. Germline loops: CDR1 GTSNPN, CDR2 SVGIG (reference sequence). V was trimmed by 4 bases and J by 1 base, leaving 7 bases between them. Original handling: Reference gene primer amplification yielded estimated nucleated cell counts. Sequencing was performed with immunoSEQ multiplex PCR; in TCRdb, only in-frame clones are kept and a portion is missing. The DNA gave D and trimming, while V, J and clone size come from that table. Of roughly 130,000 clones in the sample, less than 90% were seen once. This clone has a handful of counts. Other DNA sequences in the sample encode the same CDR3.

Material: peripheral blood. The chain uses TRBV30 and TRBJ1-1; no clear D. This clonotype originated in a woman in her twenties or thirties who had recovered from COVID-19. The CDR3 nucleotides are TGTGCCTGGACGCGGCAGAACACTGAAGCTTTCTTT. It translates to CAWTRQNTEAFF.